Reported below is one TCR beta chain. Its antigen is currently unknown. The same CDR3 arises from other DNA sequences in this sample as well. These data are taken from a study of CD8+ T cells in alopecia areata. Turning to the study itself: The drug, oral tofacitinib, was given to treated patients at 5 to 10 mg twice daily. Tofacitinib was given for 6 to 18 months, then stopped for 6 months.

General observations from the study: It was lesional scalp, especially alopecia totalis/universalis, that showed higher clonality than normal scalp.

Both CD4+ and CD8+ T cells were separated by sorting PBMCs. cDNA prepared by RNA extraction and subsequent reverse transcription served as the template for sequencing. Some clones are missing from TCRdb's copy, which holds only in-frame ones; the method was immunoSEQ multiplex PCR. The sample yields about 250,000 clones, under 80% seen once. This CDR3 comprises 16 residues. Germline V gene lookup returns CDR1 SGHDT and CDR2 YYEEEE. V was pared by 4 bases and J by 1 base, with 6 bases of the junction left unmatched. V usage is TRBV5-6 and J usage is TRBJ2-3, with 10 positions matching TRBD2. This receptor was obtained from a human donor with alopecia areata. Specimen: CD4+ T cells sorted from blood, collected at week 0. CDR3 sequence (DNA): TGTGCCAGCAGCCTAGAGCGGGGGGGCGGCACAGATACGCAGTATTTT. This codes for CASSLERGGGTDTQYF.